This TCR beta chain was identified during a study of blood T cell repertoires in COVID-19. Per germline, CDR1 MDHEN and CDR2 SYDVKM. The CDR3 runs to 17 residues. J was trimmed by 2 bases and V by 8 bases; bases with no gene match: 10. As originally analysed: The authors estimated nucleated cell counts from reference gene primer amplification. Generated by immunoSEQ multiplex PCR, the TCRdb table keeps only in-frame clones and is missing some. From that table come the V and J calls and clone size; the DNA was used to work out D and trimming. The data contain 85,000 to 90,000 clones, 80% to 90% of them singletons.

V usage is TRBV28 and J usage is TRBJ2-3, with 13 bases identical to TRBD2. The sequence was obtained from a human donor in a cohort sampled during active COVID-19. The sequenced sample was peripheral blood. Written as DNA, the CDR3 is TGTGCCAGCCGTGGACTAGCGGGAGTCGATTTCACAGATACGCAGTATTTT. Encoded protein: CASRGLAGVDFTDTQYF. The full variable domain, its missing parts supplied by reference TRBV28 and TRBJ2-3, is DVKVTQSSRYLVKRTGEKVFLECVQDMDHENMFWYRQDPGLGLRLIYFSYDVKMKEKGDIPEGYSVSREKKERFSLILESASTNQTSMYLCASRGLAGVDFTDTQYFGPGTRLTVL.